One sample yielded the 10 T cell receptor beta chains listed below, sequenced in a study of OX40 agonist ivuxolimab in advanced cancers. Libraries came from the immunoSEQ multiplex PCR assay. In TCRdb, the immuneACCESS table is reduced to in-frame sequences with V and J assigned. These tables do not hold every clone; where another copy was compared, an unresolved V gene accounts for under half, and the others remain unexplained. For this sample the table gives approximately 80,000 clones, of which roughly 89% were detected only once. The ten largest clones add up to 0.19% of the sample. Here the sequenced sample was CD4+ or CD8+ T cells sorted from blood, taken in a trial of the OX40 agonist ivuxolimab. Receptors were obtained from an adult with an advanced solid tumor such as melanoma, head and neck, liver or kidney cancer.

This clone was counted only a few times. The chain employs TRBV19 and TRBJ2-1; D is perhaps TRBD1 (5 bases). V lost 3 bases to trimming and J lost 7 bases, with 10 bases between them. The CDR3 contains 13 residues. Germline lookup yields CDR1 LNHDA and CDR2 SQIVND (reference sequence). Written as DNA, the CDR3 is TGTGCCAGTAGTATTGGGGCAGAAAATGAGCAGTTCTTC. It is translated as CASSIGAENEQFF.

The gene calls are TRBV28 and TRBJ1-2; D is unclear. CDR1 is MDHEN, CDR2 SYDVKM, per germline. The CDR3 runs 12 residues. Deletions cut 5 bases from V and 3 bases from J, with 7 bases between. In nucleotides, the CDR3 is TGTGCCAGCAGTCTCCGGGACTATGGCTACACCTTC. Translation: CASSLRDYGYTF.

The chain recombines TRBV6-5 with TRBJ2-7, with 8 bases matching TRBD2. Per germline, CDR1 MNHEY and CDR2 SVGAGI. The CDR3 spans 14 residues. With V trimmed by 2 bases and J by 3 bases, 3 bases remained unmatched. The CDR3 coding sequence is TGTGCCAGCAGTTACCGCGGGACTAGCTACGAGCAGTACTTC. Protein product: CASSYRGTSYEQYF.

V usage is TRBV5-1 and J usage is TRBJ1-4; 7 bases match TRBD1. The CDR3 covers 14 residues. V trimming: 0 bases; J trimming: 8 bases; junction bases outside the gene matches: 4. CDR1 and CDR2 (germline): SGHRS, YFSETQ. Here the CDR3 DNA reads TGCGCCAGCAGCTTGGACAGGGGAGGGGAAAAACTGTTTTTT. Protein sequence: CASSLDRGGEKLFF.

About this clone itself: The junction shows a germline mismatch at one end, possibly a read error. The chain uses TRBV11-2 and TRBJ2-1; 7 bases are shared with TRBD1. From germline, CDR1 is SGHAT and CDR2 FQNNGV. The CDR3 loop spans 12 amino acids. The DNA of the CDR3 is TGTGCCAGCAGCTTAGGTACAGGGGTCTCAATCTTC. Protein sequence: CASSLGTGVSIF.

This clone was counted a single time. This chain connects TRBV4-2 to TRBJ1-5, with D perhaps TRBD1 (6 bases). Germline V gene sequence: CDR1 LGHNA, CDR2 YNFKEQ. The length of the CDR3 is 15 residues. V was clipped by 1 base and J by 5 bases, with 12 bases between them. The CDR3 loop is CASSQAQGGDQPQHF. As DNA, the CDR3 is TGTGCCAGCAGCCAAGCACAGGGTGGGGATCAGCCCCAGCATTTT.

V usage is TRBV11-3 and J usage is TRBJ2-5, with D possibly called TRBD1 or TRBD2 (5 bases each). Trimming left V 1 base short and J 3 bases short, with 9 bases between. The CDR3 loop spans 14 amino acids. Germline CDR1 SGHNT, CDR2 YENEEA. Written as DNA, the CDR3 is TGTGCCAGCAGCTTAGTGGGGACCGAAGAGACCCAGTACTTC. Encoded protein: CASSLVGTEETQYF.

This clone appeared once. CDR3 sequence reads: CAWTRDREDEQFF. The DNA of the CDR3 is TGTGCCTGGACAAGGGACAGGGAGGATGAGCAGTTCTTC. The gene calls are TRBV30 and TRBJ2-1; 9 bases match TRBD1. J gave up 8 bases and V 4 bases, and 6 bases lay outside the gene matches. Germline loops: CDR1 GTSNPN, CDR2 SVGIG (reference sequence). The CDR3 is made up of 13 amino acids.

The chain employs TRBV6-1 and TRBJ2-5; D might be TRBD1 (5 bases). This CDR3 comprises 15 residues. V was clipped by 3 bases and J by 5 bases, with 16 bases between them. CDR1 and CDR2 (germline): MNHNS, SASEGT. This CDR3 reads CASSEWGLDGETQYF. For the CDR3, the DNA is TGTGCCAGCAGTGAGTGGGGCTTGGATGGGGAGACCCAGTACTTC.

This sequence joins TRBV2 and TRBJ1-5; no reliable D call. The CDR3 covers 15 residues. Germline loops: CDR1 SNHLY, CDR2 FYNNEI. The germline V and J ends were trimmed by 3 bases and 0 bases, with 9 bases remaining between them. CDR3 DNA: TGTGCCAGCAGTGAGCGAGAAAATAGCAATCAGCCCCAGCATTTT. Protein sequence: CASSERENSNQPQHF.